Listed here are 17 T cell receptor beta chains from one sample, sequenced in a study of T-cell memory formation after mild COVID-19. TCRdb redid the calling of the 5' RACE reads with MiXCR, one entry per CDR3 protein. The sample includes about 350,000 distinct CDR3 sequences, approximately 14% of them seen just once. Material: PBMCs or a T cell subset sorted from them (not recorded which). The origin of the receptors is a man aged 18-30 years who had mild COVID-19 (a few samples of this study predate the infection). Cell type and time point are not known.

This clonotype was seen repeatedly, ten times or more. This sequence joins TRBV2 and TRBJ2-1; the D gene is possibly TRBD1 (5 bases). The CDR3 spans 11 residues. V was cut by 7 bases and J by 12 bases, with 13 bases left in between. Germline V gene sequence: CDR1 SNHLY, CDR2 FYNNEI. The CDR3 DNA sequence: TGTGCCAGCACCACCGACAGTCCGCAGTTCTTC. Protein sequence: CASTTDSPQFF.

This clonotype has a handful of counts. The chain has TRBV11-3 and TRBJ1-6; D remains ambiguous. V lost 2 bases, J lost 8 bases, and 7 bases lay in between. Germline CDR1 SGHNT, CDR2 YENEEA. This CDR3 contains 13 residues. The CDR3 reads CASSLNTDSPLHF. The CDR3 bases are TGTGCCAGCAGCTTAAATACCGATTCACCCCTCCACTTT.

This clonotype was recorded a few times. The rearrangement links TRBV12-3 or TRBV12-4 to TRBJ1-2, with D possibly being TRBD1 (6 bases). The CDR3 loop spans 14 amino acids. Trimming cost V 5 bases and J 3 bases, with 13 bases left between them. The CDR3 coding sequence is TGTGCCAGCAGTCTACAGGGTGGGGACTATGGCTACACCTTC. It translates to CASSLQGGDYGYTF.

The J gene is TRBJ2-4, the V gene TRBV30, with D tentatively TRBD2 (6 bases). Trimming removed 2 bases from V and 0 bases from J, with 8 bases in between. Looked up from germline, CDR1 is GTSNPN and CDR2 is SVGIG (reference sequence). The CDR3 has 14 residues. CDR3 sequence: CAWSRGSAKNIQYF. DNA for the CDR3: TGTGCCTGGAGTCGGGGGTCAGCCAAAAACATTCAGTACTTC.

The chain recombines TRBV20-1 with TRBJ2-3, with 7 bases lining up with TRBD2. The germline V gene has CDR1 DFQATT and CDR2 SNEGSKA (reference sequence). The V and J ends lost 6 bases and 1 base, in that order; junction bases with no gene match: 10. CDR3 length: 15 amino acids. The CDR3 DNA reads TGCAGTGCGGGGAGGGCGGGCCAGGGCACAGATACGCAGTATTTT. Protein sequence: CSAGRAGQGTDTQYF.

As DNA, the CDR3 is TGCAGTGCTAGAGATAGGCAGGGGAATGCCCTTAATGAGCAGTTCTTC. This gives the protein CSARDRQGNALNEQFF. The gene calls are TRBV20-1 and TRBJ2-1; D perhaps matches TRBD1 (6 bases). The CDR3 is made up of 16 amino acids. V was trimmed by 0 bases and J by 7 bases, leaving 19 bases between them. Germline V CDR1 and CDR2: DFQATT, SNEGSKA (reference sequence).

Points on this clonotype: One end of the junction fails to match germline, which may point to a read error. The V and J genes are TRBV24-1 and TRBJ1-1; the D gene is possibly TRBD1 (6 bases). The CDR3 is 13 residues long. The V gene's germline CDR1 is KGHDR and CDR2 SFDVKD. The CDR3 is CATSDHRDTEAFF. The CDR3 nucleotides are TGTGCCACTAGTGACCACAGGGACACTGAAGCTTTCTTT.

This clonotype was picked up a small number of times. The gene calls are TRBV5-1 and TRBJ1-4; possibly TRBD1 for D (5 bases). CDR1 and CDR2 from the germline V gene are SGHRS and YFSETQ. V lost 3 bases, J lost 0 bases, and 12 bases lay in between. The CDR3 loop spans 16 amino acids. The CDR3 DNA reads TGCGCCAGCAGCTACACCGGGGCAGCAACTAATGAAAAACTGTTTTTT. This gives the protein CASSYTGAATNEKLFF.

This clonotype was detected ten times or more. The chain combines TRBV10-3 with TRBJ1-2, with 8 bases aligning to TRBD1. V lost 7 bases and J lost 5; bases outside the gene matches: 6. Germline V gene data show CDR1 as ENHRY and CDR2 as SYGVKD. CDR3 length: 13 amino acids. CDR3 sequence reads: CAITGQGLYGYTF. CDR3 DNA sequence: TGTGCCATCACAGGACAGGGTTTATATGGCTACACCTTC.

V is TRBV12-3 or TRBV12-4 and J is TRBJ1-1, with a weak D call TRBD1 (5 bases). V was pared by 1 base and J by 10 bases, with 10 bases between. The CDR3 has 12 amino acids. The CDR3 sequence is CASSLEGLGAFF. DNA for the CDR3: TGTGCCAGCAGTTTAGAGGGGCTTGGAGCTTTCTTT.

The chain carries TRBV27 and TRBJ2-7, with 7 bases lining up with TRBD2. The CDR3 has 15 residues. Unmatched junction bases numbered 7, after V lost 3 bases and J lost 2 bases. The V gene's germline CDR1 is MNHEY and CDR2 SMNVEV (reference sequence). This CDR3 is CASSFSGALPYEQYV. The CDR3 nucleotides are TGTGCCAGCAGTTTCAGCGGGGCGCTACCCTACGAGCAGTACGTC.

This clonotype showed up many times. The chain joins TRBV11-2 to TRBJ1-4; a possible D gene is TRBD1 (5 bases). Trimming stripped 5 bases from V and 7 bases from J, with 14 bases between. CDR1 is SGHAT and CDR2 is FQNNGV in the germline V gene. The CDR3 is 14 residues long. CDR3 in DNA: TGTGCCAGCAGCCAACAGGAATTTAGTGAAAAACTGTTTTTT. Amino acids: CASSQQEFSEKLFF.

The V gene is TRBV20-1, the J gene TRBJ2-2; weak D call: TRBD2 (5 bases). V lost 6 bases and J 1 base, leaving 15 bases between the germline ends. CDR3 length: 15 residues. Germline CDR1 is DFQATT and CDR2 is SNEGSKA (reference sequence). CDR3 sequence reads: CSASAEVLNTGELFF. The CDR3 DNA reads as TGCAGTGCCAGCGCGGAGGTTCTGAACACCGGGGAGCTGTTTTTT.

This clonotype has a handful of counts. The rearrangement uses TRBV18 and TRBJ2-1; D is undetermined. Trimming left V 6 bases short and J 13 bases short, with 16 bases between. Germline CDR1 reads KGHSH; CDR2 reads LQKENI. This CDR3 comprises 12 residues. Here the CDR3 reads CASSPDQELQFF. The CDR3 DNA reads TGTGCCAGCTCCCCGGACCAGGAACTCCAGTTCTTC.

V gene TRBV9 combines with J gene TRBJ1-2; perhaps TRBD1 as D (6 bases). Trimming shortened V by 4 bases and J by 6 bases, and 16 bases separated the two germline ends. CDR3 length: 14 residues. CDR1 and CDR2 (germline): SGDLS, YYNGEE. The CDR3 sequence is CASSTSMGGHGYTF. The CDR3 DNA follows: TGTGCCAGCAGCACCTCGATGGGGGGGCATGGCTACACCTTC.

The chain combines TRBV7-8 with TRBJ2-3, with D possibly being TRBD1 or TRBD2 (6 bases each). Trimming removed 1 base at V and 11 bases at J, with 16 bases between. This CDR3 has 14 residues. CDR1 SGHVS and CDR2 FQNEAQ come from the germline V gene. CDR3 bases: TGTGCCAGCAGCTTAGTTGGTTGGGGGGCTGGGCAGTATTTT. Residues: CASSLVGWGAGQYF.

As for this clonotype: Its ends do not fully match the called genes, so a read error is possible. Here the CDR3 reads CASSLFASDRQSFF. CDR3 DNA sequence: TGTGCCAGCAGCTTATTTGCGTCGGACAGGCAATCATTTTTT. The rearrangement joins TRBV7-2 to TRBJ1-1; 7 bases are a match to TRBD1. This CDR3 has 14 residues. Germline assignment: CDR1 SGHTA and CDR2 FQGNSA. Together with reference TRBV7-2 and TRBJ1-1, the CDR3 gives the full variable domain: GAGVSQSPSNKVTEKGKDVELRCDPISGHTALYWYRQSLGQGLEFLIYFQGNSAPDKSGLPSDRFSAERTGGSVSTLTIQRTQQEDSAVYLCASSLFASDRQSFFGQGTRLTVV.